This T cell receptor beta chain was captured in a study of cytomegalovirus exposure and HLA in healthy donors. The primer mix had 60 Vbeta and 13 Jbeta primers. The table came from immunoSEQ multiplex PCR; TCRdb's copy has only in-frame clones and leaves some out. The sample carries around 110,000 clones, around 86% recorded once. The specimen was PBMCs. This sequence was found in a woman in her twenties or thirties in good health and CMV-seronegative.

DNA of the CDR3: TGTGCCAGCAGCTTGGGGGGGGACAGGGGCTATGGCTACACCTTC. Protein sequence: CASSLGGDRGYGYTF. The chain employs TRBV5-4 and TRBJ1-2; 10 positions match TRBD1. Trimming took 0 bases from V and 4 from J; bases not matched to a gene: 3. The CDR3 covers 15 residues. Per the germline V gene, CDR1 is SGHNT and CDR2 is YYREEE (reference sequence).